This TCR beta chain is from a study of blood T cell repertoires in COVID-19 (dated by TCRdb to 2020 to 2022). Context from the whole study: Collaborator samples came from the United States, Italy and Spain and covered acute and convalescent phases of COVID-19. The dataset comprised deeply sampled blood TCRbeta repertoires from subjects exposed to, actively infected with, or recovered from COVID-19. Samples came from the ongoing ImmuneRACE study (first 160 participants) plus 1,254 subjects from 6 global collaborators. A de-identified subject ID, COVID-19 status, age in years and sex were almost always included in the sample metadata. The repertoires were released in a freely available public database intended as a resource for research on the immune response to SARS-CoV-2. HLA class I and class II types, where available, came from metadata supplied by the sample provider rather than from assay-based typing. The prospective study material was composed of cDNA or gDNA derived from T cells, B-cell-depleted T cells, or PBMCs.

About this clone itself: Its antigen has not been determined. One base away there is no much larger clone; base qualities are not given.

Cut back by 1 base and 5 bases, the V and J ends lie 14 bases apart. CDR1 and CDR2, looked up from the germline V gene, are SGHTA and FQGNSA. Including the terminal cysteine and phenylalanine, the CDR3 comprises 15 residues. Kept here is only the CDR3 DNA, which spans 45 bases and is read in frame from base 1. The collaborating institutions used their own protocols to collect whole blood in K2EDTA tubes. Collaborator samples were shipped for TCRbeta analysis as frozen whole blood, isolated PBMCs, or DNA extracted from either sample type. TCRbeta CDR3 regions were amplified from genomic DNA using the immunoSEQ Assay, a bias-controlled multiplex PCR. The study's processing was this. Nucleated cell counts per sample were estimated from amplification of reference gene primers within the assay. To quantify the absolute abundance of each unique TCRbeta CDR3 rearrangement, sequence reads were collapsed and filtered. For each sample, productive Simpson clonality was calculated as the square root of Simpson's diversity index across productive rearrangements. TCRdb's version of the immuneACCESS table is confined to in-frame rearrangements and falls short of the full clone set. An unresolved V gene accounts for under half of the shortfall where checked; the remainder is of unknown origin. That table is the source of V, J and clone size, and D and trimming were worked out from the DNA. The sample contains under 45,000 clones, 83% of them found a single time. The leading ten clones occupy roughly 45% of the sample.

Overall results and qualifications from the work: Clinical and demographic metadata were provided uncurated, with the amount varying by source and participant.

The specimen was peripheral blood. The chain was built from TRBV7-2 and TRBJ1-2; TRBD1 might be the D gene, on 6 matching bases. This sequence was found in a woman older than 75 with active or convalescent COVID-19. The encoded CDR3 is CASSLGSGVPYGYTF. The nucleotide sequence is TGTGCCAGCAGCTTAGGGTCAGGGGTACCTTATGGCTACACCTTC.